These T cell receptor beta chains were read from a single sample in a study of blood T cell repertoires in COVID-19. Assay: immunoSEQ multiplex PCR; the TCRdb copy retains only in-frame clones and omits some. The data show around 150,000 clones, about 86% seen once. Sample: peripheral blood. The receptor set was obtained from a woman aged 40 to 49 with acute or convalescent COVID-19. CDR3s include the opening cysteine and the closing phenylalanine or tryptophan. D genes are given only for firm matches. Clone size appears in some rows only: once, few, many, or a class for an expanded clone.

clone_size: once; d_call: NA; v_call: TRBV7-9; j_call: TRBJ1-2; cdr3_nt: TGTGCCAGCAGCCCGTGGGAGTATGGCTACACCTTC; cdr3_aa: CASSPWEYGYTF
clone_size: NA; d_call: NA; v_call: TRBV30; j_call: TRBJ1-2; cdr3_nt: TGTGCCTTAACGACCCTCCGGGAAGGTGGCTACACCTTC; cdr3_aa: CALTTLREGGYTF
clone_size: NA; d_call: TRBD1; v_call: TRBV27; j_call: TRBJ2-1; cdr3_nt: TGTGCCAGCAGATGGGACAGGAGTAACTACAATGAGCAGTTCTTC; cdr3_aa: CASRWDRSNYNEQFF
clone_size: NA; d_call: NA; v_call: TRBV11-2; j_call: TRBJ1-6; cdr3_nt: TGTGCCAGCAGCTTCCAAAATTCACCCCTCCACTTT; cdr3_aa: CASSFQNSPLHF
clone_size: NA; d_call: NA; v_call: TRBV5-1; j_call: TRBJ2-3; cdr3_nt: TGCGCCAGCAGCTTACCCAGCGGGCTAAGCACAGATACGCAGTATTTT; cdr3_aa: CASSLPSGLSTDTQYF
clone_size: NA; d_call: NA; v_call: TRBV9; j_call: TRBJ2-7; cdr3_nt: TGTGCCAGCAGCGTAGCACCGTCGAGCTCCTACGAGCAGTACTTC; cdr3_aa: CASSVAPSSSYEQYF
clone_size: NA; d_call: TRBD1; v_call: TRBV6-5; j_call: TRBJ1-5; cdr3_nt: TGTGCCAGCTTCGGCTATTGGGACAGCCATCAGCCCCAGCATTTT; cdr3_aa: CASFGYWDSHQPQHF
clone_size: NA; d_call: NA; v_call: TRBV5-6; j_call: TRBJ1-2; cdr3_nt: TGTGCCAGCAGCTTTCGTCCGACAAACTATGGCTACACCTTC; cdr3_aa: CASSFRPTNYGYTF
clone_size: NA; d_call: NA; v_call: TRBV18; j_call: TRBJ2-7; cdr3_nt: TGTGCCAGCTCGACTAGTGGCGAGCAGTACTTC; cdr3_aa: CASSTSGEQYF
clone_size: once; d_call: TRBD1; v_call: TRBV6-5; j_call: TRBJ1-2; cdr3_nt: TGTGCCAGCAGTTACAGGGGACAGCGTAACTATGGCTACACCTTC; cdr3_aa: CASSYRGQRNYGYTF
clone_size: few; d_call: NA; v_call: TRBV28; j_call: TRBJ1-5; cdr3_nt: TGTGCCAGCAAAGAGGGGGTGCAGCCCCAGCATTTT; cdr3_aa: CASKEGVQPQHF
clone_size: NA; d_call: TRBD1; v_call: TRBV4-3; j_call: TRBJ2-3; cdr3_nt: TGCGCCAGCAGCCGAGACAGGGACAGGTTAACAGATACGCAGTATTTT; cdr3_aa: CASSRDRDRLTDTQYF
clone_size: NA; d_call: TRBD1; v_call: TRBV12-5; j_call: TRBJ1-1; cdr3_nt: TGTGCTAGTGGCGGACAGGGCGTTAGCACTGAAGCTTTCTTT; cdr3_aa: CASGGQGVSTEAFF
clone_size: NA; d_call: NA; v_call: TRBV3-1/TRBV3-2; j_call: TRBJ2-5; cdr3_nt: TGTGCCAGCAGCCAACAAACAGGGATCCAAGAGACCCAGTACTTC; cdr3_aa: CASSQQTGIQETQYF
clone_size: NA; d_call: TRBD2; v_call: TRBV9; j_call: TRBJ2-3; cdr3_nt: TGTGCCAGCAGCGTAGGCGGGAGTGGGAGAGATACGCAGTATTTT; cdr3_aa: CASSVGGSGRDTQYF
clone_size: NA; d_call: TRBD2; v_call: TRBV14; j_call: TRBJ2-1; cdr3_nt: TGTGCCAGCAGCCAAGGGAGCGGGAGCCCTCGAAGCTCCTACAATGAGCAGTTCTTC; cdr3_aa: CASSQGSGSPRSSYNEQFF
clone_size: NA; d_call: NA; v_call: TRBV24-1; j_call: TRBJ2-1; cdr3_nt: TGTGCCACCAGTGATTTTTCGGGGTTCCCTCCACGGGATGAGCAGTTCTTC; cdr3_aa: CATSDFSGFPPRDEQFF
clone_size: NA; d_call: NA; v_call: TRBV6-2/TRBV6-3; j_call: TRBJ2-5; cdr3_nt: TGTGCCAGCAGTCGGACAGAGACCGAAGAGACCCAGTACTTC; cdr3_aa: CASSRTETEETQYF
clone_size: NA; d_call: TRBD1; v_call: TRBV19; j_call: TRBJ1-2; cdr3_nt: TGTGCCAGTAGAACAACCGGGACAGGGGGCCGCTACACCTTC; cdr3_aa: CASRTTGTGGRYTF
clone_size: NA; d_call: TRBD2; v_call: TRBV6-5; j_call: TRBJ2-1; cdr3_nt: TGTGCCAGCAGTTCGACTAGCGGCGGTTACAATGAGCAGTTCTTC; cdr3_aa: CASSSTSGGYNEQFF
clone_size: NA; d_call: TRBD2; v_call: TRBV29-1; j_call: TRBJ2-2; cdr3_nt: TGCAGCGTCCTCGGGACTATGGCGGACGTCGGGGAGCTGTTTTTT; cdr3_aa: CSVLGTMADVGELFF
clone_size: NA; d_call: TRBD2; v_call: TRBV11-2; j_call: TRBJ2-1; cdr3_nt: TGTGCCAGCAGCTTGGGACTAGGGGGTTACAATGAGCAGTTCTTC; cdr3_aa: CASSLGLGGYNEQFF
clone_size: NA; d_call: NA; v_call: TRBV9; j_call: TRBJ1-1; cdr3_nt: TGTGCCAGCAGCGCCACAGGGAATACTGAAGCTTTCTTT; cdr3_aa: CASSATGNTEAFF
clone_size: NA; d_call: TRBD1; v_call: TRBV3-1/TRBV3-2; j_call: TRBJ2-7; cdr3_nt: TGTGCCAGCAGCCAGTTCCGGGACAGGAGCCGCTACGAGCAGTACTTC; cdr3_aa: CASSQFRDRSRYEQYF
clone_size: once; d_call: TRBD2; v_call: TRBV7-8; j_call: TRBJ2-7; cdr3_nt: TGTGCCAGCAGCCCCCGGACTAGCGGGGTTACCTACGAGCAGTACTTC; cdr3_aa: CASSPRTSGVTYEQYF
clone_size: NA; d_call: TRBD1; v_call: TRBV19; j_call: TRBJ1-5; cdr3_nt: TGTGCCAGTAGTAGCAGGACAGGGGGTAACAATCAGCCCCAGCATTTT; cdr3_aa: CASSSRTGGNNQPQHF